Listed here is a single TCR beta chain. Its binding antigen is unknown. No clone much larger than this one lies a single base away; base qualities are absent. The collaborating institutions used their own protocols to collect whole blood in K2EDTA tubes. For TCRbeta analysis, collaborators shipped samples as frozen whole blood, isolated PBMCs, or DNA extracted from either of those sample types. The immunoSEQ Assay, a bias-controlled multiplex PCR, was used to amplify TCRbeta CDR3 regions from genomic DNA. In the paper's pipeline: The number of nucleated cells in each sample was estimated by amplification of reference gene primers within the assay. To quantify the absolute abundance of each unique TCRbeta CDR3 rearrangement, sequence reads were collapsed and filtered. For each sample, productive Simpson clonality was calculated as the square root of Simpson's diversity index across productive rearrangements. As stored in TCRdb, this immuneACCESS dataset retains in-frame rearrangements with V and J assigned. A fraction of the clones does not appear; measured against another copy, unresolved V genes explain less than half of the discrepancy, and the remainder lacks a known reason. V, J and clone size derive from that table, while D and trimming were established from the DNA sequence. For this sample the table gives 250,000 to 300,000 clones, of which 70% to 90% were detected only once. Around 12% of the sample is held by the ten biggest clonotypes.

According to the germline V gene, CDR1 reads MDHEN and CDR2 reads SYDVKM. V loses 5 bases, J loses 1 base, and the germline ends lie 8 bases apart. Spanning cysteine to phenylalanine, the CDR3 consists of 13 amino acids. The entry retains the CDR3 DNA only, 39 bases that are in frame from base 1. The data are from a study of blood T cell repertoires in COVID-19 (dated by TCRdb to 2018 to 2020). Study-level background: Samples from collaborators originated in the United States, Italy and Spain and spanned both the acute and convalescent phases of COVID-19. Where HLA class I and class II types were available, the types were taken from metadata supplied by the sample provider, not from assay-based typing. The prospective study material was composed of cDNA or gDNA derived from T cells, B-cell-depleted T cells, or PBMCs. Subjects who had been exposed to COVID-19, were actively infected with it, or had recovered from it provided the deeply sampled blood TCRbeta repertoires that made up the dataset. Nearly every sample came with metadata listing a de-identified subject ID, COVID-19 status, age in years and sex. The repertoires were made available in a free public database intended to serve as a resource for research on the immune response to SARS-CoV-2. The samples were drawn from two sources: the first 160 participants of the ongoing ImmuneRACE study, and over 950 subjects contributed by 6 global collaborators.

Results the study describes overall, beyond this receptor: Clinical and demographic metadata were provided uncurated, with the amount varying by source and participant.

This receptor was taken from a woman aged 55-70 years with acute or convalescent COVID-19. Sequenced input: peripheral blood. The sequence links TRBV28 to TRBJ1-2, with a tentative D gene TRBD1 over 5 matching bases. The CDR3 region reads CASSPGHNYGYTF. The base sequence is TGTGCCAGCAGTCCAGGACATAACTATGGCTACACCTTC.